A single sample gave rise to the 12 T cell receptor beta chains below, sequenced in a study of shared clonotypes between healthy human individuals. Generated by immunoSEQ multiplex PCR, the TCRdb table keeps only in-frame clones and is missing some. The repertoire holds about 380,000 clones, with 95% to 97% as singletons. Sequences were obtained from memory CD8+ T cells sorted from blood. As to subset: CD45RO+ cells pooled with CCR7-negative TemRA cells. Receptor source: a man in his thirties or forties in good health.

The chain uses TRBV29-1 and TRBJ1-2; D ambiguous. The V gene's germline CDR1 is SQVTM and CDR2 ANQGSEA. V was cut by 7 bases and J by 4 bases, with 13 bases left in between. The CDR3 totals 12 residues. The CDR3 reads CSGGQALYGYTF. CDR3 coding DNA: TGCAGCGGTGGGCAGGCGCTCTATGGCTACACCTTC.

The J gene is TRBJ2-2, the V gene TRBV11-2; D gene ambiguous. The CDR3 sequence is 11 residues long. Germline CDR1 and CDR2: SGHAT and FQNNGV. The V end was cut by 6 bases, the J end by 4 bases, with 3 bases between. CDR3 sequence reads: CASRSTGELFF. The CDR3 coding sequence is TGTGCCAGCAGGTCCACCGGGGAGCTGTTTTTT. Full variable domain (missing parts from reference TRBV11-2 and TRBJ2-2): EAGVAQSPRYKIIEKRQSVAFWCNPISGHATLYWYQQILGQGPKLLIQFQNNGVVDDSQLPKDRFSAERLKGVDSTLKIQPAKLEDSAVYLCASRSTGELFFGEGSRLTVL.

This chain connects TRBV7-9 to TRBJ1-4; D is possibly TRBD1 (5 bases). CDR1 is SEHNR, CDR2 FQNEAQ, per germline (reference sequence). Trimming took 4 bases from V and 7 from J, leaving 13 bases between them. This CDR3 has 14 amino acids. CDR3 in DNA: TGTGCCAGCAGCTCTTCAGGGAGGGGTGAAAAACTGTTTTTT. Translated, it gives CASSSSGRGEKLFF.

The J gene is TRBJ2-7, the V gene TRBV7-9; D perhaps matches TRBD2 (6 bases). CDR1 is SEHNR, CDR2 FQNEAQ, per germline (reference sequence). The CDR3 extends over 13 amino acids. V shed 5 bases and J shed 1 base, with 9 bases lying between them. CDR3 in DNA: TGTGCCAGCAGCGGAGGAGGGTCCTACGAGCAGTACTTC. This sequence encodes CASSGGGSYEQYF.

The sample holds a few counts of this clone. Other DNA sequences in this sample translate to the same CDR3. The chain uses TRBV28 and TRBJ1-5, with D possibly matching TRBD1 (6 bases). V lost 5 bases, J lost 1 base, and 12 bases lay in between. CDR1 and CDR2 from the germline V gene are MDHEN and SYDVKM. The CDR3 has 15 amino acids. The DNA for the CDR3 is TGTGCCAGCAGTCTCCCCGACAGGAGCAATCAGCCCCAGCATTTT. This codes for CASSLPDRSNQPQHF.

V gene TRBV28 combines with J gene TRBJ2-6, with D possibly TRBD1 on 6 matching bases. The germline V gene encodes CDR1 MDHEN and CDR2 SYDVKM. The CDR3 loop spans 19 amino acids. V lost 2 bases to trimming and J lost 1 base, with 18 bases between them. The CDR3 loop reads CASSLARQVSRSGANVLTF. The CDR3, as DNA: TGTGCCAGCAGTTTAGCGAGACAGGTATCCCGTTCTGGGGCCAACGTCCTGACTTTC.

The rearrangement uses TRBV7-9 and TRBJ1-2; 9 bases line up with TRBD1. Germline V gives CDR1 SEHNR, CDR2 FQNEAQ (reference sequence). This CDR3 contains 15 residues. J was trimmed by 4 bases and V by 1 base; bases with no gene match: 4. The CDR3 here is CASSLGTGGSYGYTF. The CDR3 coding sequence is TGTGCCAGCAGCTTAGGTACAGGGGGCAGCTATGGCTACACCTTC. Using reference TRBV7-9 and TRBJ1-2 for the parts outside the CDR3, the full variable domain is DTGVSQNPRHKITKRGQNVTFRCDPISEHNRLYWYRQTLGQGPEFLTYFQNEAQLEKSRLLSDRFSAERPKGSFSTLEIQRTEQGDSAMYLCASSLGTGGSYGYTFGSGTRLTVV.

This clone was observed once. The chain carries TRBV19 and TRBJ2-3; D not certain. V was clipped by 1 base and J by 2 bases, with 4 bases between them. Germline CDR1 is LNHDA and CDR2 is SQIVND (reference sequence). The CDR3 has 13 amino acids. The CDR3 coding sequence is TGTGCCAGTAGTATAGGACTCACAGATACGCAGTATTTT. It is translated as CASSIGLTDTQYF.

The J gene is TRBJ1-5, the V gene TRBV28; the D is unclear. The germline gives CDR1 MDHEN, CDR2 SYDVKM. Trimming pared 3 bases from V and 0 bases from J, leaving 12 bases between. The CDR3 sequence is 16 residues long. The CDR3 is CASSLLQVYSNQPQHF. DNA for the CDR3: TGTGCCAGCAGTTTGCTCCAGGTTTATAGCAATCAGCCCCAGCATTTT.

The chain combines TRBV6-1 with TRBJ2-7, with D possibly TRBD1 on 5 matching bases. Looked up from germline, CDR1 is MNHNS and CDR2 is SASEGT. The CDR3 sequence is 11 residues long. The germline V and J ends were trimmed by 8 bases and 6 bases, with 11 bases remaining between them. The CDR3 DNA is TGTGCCAGCGGAAGGGGTACCGAGCAGTACTTC. Translation gives CASGRGTEQYF.

This clone came up a few times. The chain uses TRBV7-2 and TRBJ1-1; D possibly corresponds to TRBD1 (5 bases). The V end was cut by 5 bases, the J end by 2 bases, with 18 bases between. This CDR3 contains 16 residues. Germline assignment: CDR1 SGHTA and CDR2 FQGNSA. The CDR3 protein is CASSPMPRGGNTEAFF. CDR3 DNA: TGTGCCAGCAGCCCAATGCCGAGGGGAGGAAACACTGAAGCTTTCTTT.

The chain is built from TRBV29-1 and TRBJ2-2; 12 nucleotides line up with TRBD2. The germline gives CDR1 SQVTM, CDR2 ANQGSEA. The CDR3 spans 17 residues. Germline trimming cut 7 bases from V and 2 bases from J; bases unmatched to any gene: 11. CDR3 sequence: CSASTSGRRGNTGELFF. DNA for the CDR3: TGCAGCGCTTCGACTAGCGGGAGAAGAGGAAACACCGGGGAGCTGTTTTTT.